A selection of T cell receptor beta chains follows, all from one sample in a study of control samples from healthy donors and cancer patients. Measured with immunoSEQ multiplex PCR; TCRdb has only the in-frame clones, and not every one. Among approximately 190,000 clones, over 80% were seen once, and the ten largest hold roughly 1.9%. Sequencing was performed on blood. Every receptor here comes from a man aged 30-40 years in good health. Each CDR3 is given without its conserved first and last residue. The D gene is left open where the match is weak. For some rows the clone size is stated as once, few or many, or as a class when expanded; others skip it.

>NA|TRBV7-9|TRBJ1-5|NA
ASSLASGISNQPQH
>NA|TRBV3-1/TRBV3-2|TRBJ2-7|NA
ASSQAYYEQY
>NA|TRBV10-2|TRBJ2-7|NA
ASTPSGTRYEQY
>NA|TRBV24-1|TRBJ1-1|NA
ATSDLQGTEAF
>NA|TRBV2|TRBJ2-7|NA
ASSEAQWGEQY
>NA|TRBV5-1|TRBJ1-2|NA
ASSLPKTGTSHYGYT
>NA|TRBV28|TRBJ2-7|NA
ASKPGHVYEQY
>NA|TRBV6-5|TRBJ1-1|NA
ASMTGGTLNTEAF
>NA|TRBV5-4|TRBJ2-1|NA
ASSLDSYNEQF
>TRBD2|TRBV5-1|TRBJ2-7|NA
ASSTTSGGPRWQY
>NA|TRBV10-1|TRBJ1-1|NA
ASSEGLNTEAF
>NA|TRBV7-9|TRBJ1-2|NA
ASNSLGGAGGYT
>NA|TRBV4-2|TRBJ1-1|NA
ASSQDRVAF
>TRBD1|TRBV3-1/TRBV3-2|TRBJ1-4|NA
ASSRQGEKLF
>NA|TRBV4-1|TRBJ1-4|once
ASSQDWSLAEKLF
>NA|TRBV6-6|TRBJ1-1|NA
ASSPDVEAF
>NA|TRBV7-8|TRBJ1-1|NA
ASSLRLNTEAF
>NA|TRBV11-2|TRBJ2-5|NA
ASSLMGGVETQY
>TRBD2|TRBV29-1|TRBJ2-1|NA
SVEDPSGGYSYNEQF
>TRBD1|TRBV4-1|TRBJ2-7|NA
ASSQEIRTGYYEQY
>NA|TRBV19|TRBJ1-1|NA
ASSWGMRGEAF
>TRBD1|TRBV24-1|TRBJ2-1|NA
ATSEPTGGSSYNEQF
>NA|TRBV21-1|TRBJ2-2|NA
ARSSRGQGYTGELF
>NA|TRBV6-2/TRBV6-3|TRBJ2-5|NA
ASSGHWKETQY
>TRBD1|TRBV20-1|TRBJ1-2|NA
SATDRAGYT
>TRBD2|TRBV7-9|TRBJ2-2|NA
ASRSQATSGATNTGELF
>NA|TRBV19|TRBJ2-7|NA
ASSIGRTEFYEQY
>NA|TRBV29-1|TRBJ2-2|NA
SVVTVNTGELF
>TRBD2|TRBV27|TRBJ2-3|NA
ASSLLAGARTDTQY
>NA|TRBV5-6|TRBJ1-2|NA
ASSFSRPGYT
>NA|TRBV9|TRBJ2-3|NA
ASSVAGRGVSTDTQY
>TRBD1|TRBV30|TRBJ1-6|NA
AWSVTGTGGNSPLH
>NA|TRBV5-1|TRBJ1-2|NA
ASSLAQPGDYGYT
>NA|TRBV18|TRBJ1-5|NA
ASSLVMEGGQPQH
>TRBD2|TRBV27|TRBJ2-1|NA
ASRGWTSGYNEQF
>NA|TRBV11-2|TRBJ1-3|NA
ASSLVPSNSGNTIY
>TRBD1|TRBV29-1|TRBJ2-7|NA
SVVPDRGYEQY
>NA|TRBV7-2|TRBJ2-3|NA
ASSYAGASTDTQY
>NA|TRBV6-5|TRBJ2-3|NA
ASSPSGVPTDTQY
>NA|TRBV7-8|TRBJ1-5|once
ASSSLGQGTQPQH
>TRBD1|TRBV10-2|TRBJ1-2|NA
ASRPGTGGRAGYT
>TRBD1|TRBV29-1|TRBJ2-7|NA
SVDRGTDNEQY
>TRBD1|TRBV3-1/TRBV3-2|TRBJ1-1|NA
ASSQYGQGSTEAF
>TRBD1|TRBV7-3|TRBJ1-2|NA
ASSPGQGNYGYT
>NA|TRBV6-2/TRBV6-3|TRBJ2-3|NA
ASSQSTDTQY
>TRBD1|TRBV19|TRBJ2-7|NA
ASRETGVRYEQY
>TRBD2|TRBV7-9|TRBJ2-1|NA
ASSLLLAGGPGEQF
>NA|TRBV6-1|TRBJ1-2|few
ASSETGTPGYGYT
>NA|TRBV11-2|TRBJ1-4|NA
ASSLGARGEKLF
>NA|TRBV4-2|TRBJ2-1|NA
ASSQEIGGNEQF
>NA|TRBV11-3|TRBJ2-1|NA
ASSLGRLVRLKNEQF
>NA|TRBV4-1|TRBJ2-7|NA
ASSLDRPYEQY
>NA|TRBV27|TRBJ2-2|NA
ASRGANTGELF
>TRBD1|TRBV7-2|TRBJ1-2|NA
ASSAGQTPRGYT